A selection of T cell receptor beta chains follows, all from one sample in a study of blood T cell repertoires in COVID-19. Profiled with immunoSEQ multiplex PCR; TCRdb holds only in-frame clones, not every one. The sample lists roughly 85,000 clones, roughly 85% occurring once. The sequencing input was peripheral blood. The receptors here all came from a man over 45 with active or convalescent COVID-19. Each CDR3 is given with its conserved first and last residue. A D gene is named only where the DNA matches it firmly. Clone size appears in some rows only: once, few, many, or a class for an expanded clone.

CDR3 protein: CASSSDSQSGGYTF
CDR3 DNA: TGTGCCAGCAGTTCGGACTCCCAATCGGGTGGCTACACCTTC
V gene: TRBV5-5
D gene: NA
clone size: NA
J gene: TRBJ1-2

CDR3 protein: CASRAGVGTEAFF
CDR3 DNA: TGTGCCAGCAGGGCAGGGGTAGGCACTGAAGCTTTCTTT
V gene: TRBV2
D gene: NA
clone size: NA
J gene: TRBJ1-1

CDR3 protein: CANSQGCPPWSYYEQYF
CDR3 DNA: TGTGCCAACTCACAGGGCTGCCCGCCATGGAGCTACTACGAGCAGTACTTC
V gene: TRBV21-1
D gene: NA
clone size: NA
J gene: TRBJ2-7

CDR3 protein: CASSSSTGADEAFF
CDR3 DNA: TGCGCCAGCAGCTCCTCGACAGGGGCCGATGAAGCTTTCTTT
V gene: TRBV5-1
D gene: TRBD1
clone size: NA
J gene: TRBJ1-1

CDR3 protein: CASSLRTGRRFMNTEAFF
CDR3 DNA: TGTGCCAGCAGCCTAAGGACAGGGAGAAGGTTCATGAACACTGAAGCTTTCTTT
V gene: TRBV5-6
D gene: TRBD1
clone size: NA
J gene: TRBJ1-1

CDR3 protein: CASSYGSGRASYEQYF
CDR3 DNA: TGCGCCAGCAGCTATGGGAGCGGGAGGGCCTCCTACGAGCAGTACTTC
V gene: TRBV5-1
D gene: TRBD2
clone size: NA
J gene: TRBJ2-7

CDR3 protein: CATSIGTGGYEQYF
CDR3 DNA: TGTGCCACCAGCATCGGGACAGGGGGCTACGAGCAGTACTTC
V gene: TRBV15
D gene: TRBD1
clone size: NA
J gene: TRBJ2-7

CDR3 protein: CASSTGTSASYEQYF
CDR3 DNA: TGTGCCAGCAGCACCGGGACTAGCGCGTCCTACGAGCAGTACTTC
V gene: TRBV9
D gene: TRBD2
clone size: NA
J gene: TRBJ2-7

CDR3 protein: CASTHRSIQNTEAFF
CDR3 DNA: TGTGCCAGTACTCACAGGAGCATTCAGAACACTGAAGCTTTCTTT
V gene: TRBV19
D gene: NA
clone size: NA
J gene: TRBJ1-1

CDR3 protein: CASSESRRPSGYEQFF
CDR3 DNA: TGCGCCAGCAGCGAGAGCAGGCGGCCGAGCGGGTATGAGCAGTTCTTC
V gene: TRBV5-1
D gene: NA
clone size: NA
J gene: TRBJ2-1

CDR3 protein: CASTPYRTGNYGYTF
CDR3 DNA: TGTGCCAGCACCCCGTACAGGACCGGCAACTATGGCTACACCTTC
V gene: TRBV7-6
D gene: NA
clone size: NA
J gene: TRBJ1-2

CDR3 protein: CASSERGFGNQPQHF
CDR3 DNA: TGTGCCAGCAGTGAAAGGGGTTTTGGCAATCAGCCCCAGCATTTT
V gene: TRBV2
D gene: NA
clone size: NA
J gene: TRBJ1-5

CDR3 protein: CASSYPSINEKLFF
CDR3 DNA: TGTGCCAGCAGTTATCCGTCTATTAATGAAAAACTGTTTTTT
V gene: TRBV6-5
D gene: NA
clone size: NA
J gene: TRBJ1-4

CDR3 protein: CASSKRGGQPQHF
CDR3 DNA: TGTGCCAGCAGTAAAAGAGGGGGACAGCCCCAGCATTTT
V gene: TRBV27
D gene: NA
clone size: few
J gene: TRBJ1-5

CDR3 protein: CATSDRLADSTDTQYF
CDR3 DNA: TGTGCCACCAGTGACCGACTAGCGGATAGCACAGATACGCAGTATTTT
V gene: TRBV24-1
D gene: TRBD2
clone size: NA
J gene: TRBJ2-3

CDR3 protein: CASSTNSGNTIYF
CDR3 DNA: TGTGCCAGCAGTACAAACTCTGGAAACACCATATATTTT
V gene: TRBV28
D gene: NA
clone size: once
J gene: TRBJ1-3

CDR3 protein: CSVASAGARTDTQYF
CDR3 DNA: TGCAGCGTTGCTAGCGCCGGGGCCAGGACAGATACGCAGTATTTT
V gene: TRBV29-1
D gene: NA
clone size: NA
J gene: TRBJ2-3

CDR3 protein: CASSPGLPFSGNTIYF
CDR3 DNA: TGTGCCAGCAGCCCGGGACTTCCATTCTCTGGAAACACCATATATTTT
V gene: TRBV5-6
D gene: NA
clone size: once
J gene: TRBJ1-3

CDR3 protein: CASGDRSTYEQYF
CDR3 DNA: TGTGCCAGCGGAGACAGGTCTACCTACGAGCAGTACTTC
V gene: TRBV7-6
D gene: NA
clone size: few
J gene: TRBJ2-7

CDR3 protein: CAWTTDRDQPQHF
CDR3 DNA: TGTGCCTGGACAACTGACAGGGATCAGCCCCAGCATTTT
V gene: TRBV30
D gene: TRBD1
clone size: many
J gene: TRBJ1-5

CDR3 protein: CASSEMGGGYSNQPQHF
CDR3 DNA: TGTGCCAGCAGTGAAATGGGGGGGGGCTATAGCAATCAGCCCCAGCATTTT
V gene: TRBV2
D gene: NA
clone size: NA
J gene: TRBJ1-5

CDR3 protein: CATSDPEAGGLYNEQFF
CDR3 DNA: TGTGCCACCAGTGACCCGGAAGCGGGGGGGCTCTACAATGAGCAGTTCTTC
V gene: TRBV24-1
D gene: TRBD2
clone size: NA
J gene: TRBJ2-1

CDR3 protein: CASSPRGLAGEGETQYF
CDR3 DNA: TGTGCCAGCAGCCCCAGGGGTTTAGCGGGAGAGGGAGAGACCCAGTACTTC
V gene: TRBV11-2
D gene: TRBD2
clone size: NA
J gene: TRBJ2-5

CDR3 protein: CASSPTGNYGYTF
CDR3 DNA: TGTGCCAGCAGCCCCACAGGGAACTATGGCTACACCTTC
V gene: TRBV7-2
D gene: NA
clone size: NA
J gene: TRBJ1-2

CDR3 protein: CASSLRLAELSYEQYF
CDR3 DNA: TGCGCCAGCAGCTTGAGGCTAGCGGAGCTATCCTACGAGCAGTACTTC
V gene: TRBV5-1
D gene: TRBD2
clone size: few
J gene: TRBJ2-7

CDR3 protein: CASKNRGNTDTQYF
CDR3 DNA: TGCGCCAGCAAAAACAGGGGAAACACAGATACGCAGTATTTT
V gene: TRBV10-2
D gene: TRBD1
clone size: NA
J gene: TRBJ2-3

CDR3 protein: CASSLPGGEQYF
CDR3 DNA: TGTGCCAGCAGCTTGCCGGGGGGCGAGCAGTACTTC
V gene: TRBV5-4
D gene: TRBD2
clone size: NA
J gene: TRBJ2-7

CDR3 protein: CAINDRDRGRYGANVLTF
CDR3 DNA: TGTGCCATCAACGACCGGGACAGGGGGCGATATGGGGCCAACGTCCTGACTTTC
V gene: TRBV10-3
D gene: TRBD1
clone size: NA
J gene: TRBJ2-6

CDR3 protein: CASSRDSYYGYTF
CDR3 DNA: TGTGCCAGCTCCCGCGACAGCTACTATGGCTACACCTTC
V gene: TRBV18
D gene: NA
clone size: NA
J gene: TRBJ1-2

CDR3 protein: CASSFLLLGQNNEQFF
CDR3 DNA: TGTGCCAGCAGTTTTTTGTTGTTGGGACAGAACAATGAGCAGTTCTTC
V gene: TRBV28
D gene: TRBD1
clone size: NA
J gene: TRBJ2-1

CDR3 protein: CAISPGLAGNEQFF
CDR3 DNA: TGTGCCATCAGCCCCGGACTAGCGGGCAATGAGCAGTTCTTC
V gene: TRBV10-3
D gene: TRBD2
clone size: NA
J gene: TRBJ2-1

CDR3 protein: CASSVDVGGTETQYF
CDR3 DNA: TGTGCCAGCAGCGTTGACGTAGGGGGCACAGAGACCCAGTACTTC
V gene: TRBV9
D gene: TRBD1
clone size: NA
J gene: TRBJ2-5

CDR3 protein: CASSPGQGQNQPQHF
CDR3 DNA: TGTGCCAGCTCACCCGGACAGGGGCAAAATCAGCCCCAGCATTTT
V gene: TRBV18
D gene: TRBD1
clone size: NA
J gene: TRBJ1-5

CDR3 protein: CASSLRPGLGLADTQYF
CDR3 DNA: TGTGCCAGCAGCTTACGGCCGGGACTAGGTCTTGCAGATACGCAGTATTTT
V gene: TRBV7-2
D gene: TRBD2
clone size: NA
J gene: TRBJ2-3

CDR3 protein: CASSLAEGTFYEQYF
CDR3 DNA: TGCGCCAGCAGCTTGGCCGAGGGAACCTTCTACGAGCAGTACTTC
V gene: TRBV5-1
D gene: NA
clone size: NA
J gene: TRBJ2-7

CDR3 protein: CASSPIQGFDGNTIYF
CDR3 DNA: TGTGCCAGCAGCCCCATACAGGGGTTTGACGGAAACACCATATATTTT
V gene: TRBV7-2
D gene: TRBD1
clone size: NA
J gene: TRBJ1-3

CDR3 protein: CASSYGTGGGYEQYF
CDR3 DNA: TGTGCCAGCAGCTACGGGACAGGGGGCGGTTACGAGCAGTACTTC
V gene: TRBV3-1/TRBV3-2
D gene: TRBD1
clone size: NA
J gene: TRBJ2-7

CDR3 protein: CASSPLRGGGSNIQYF
CDR3 DNA: TGCGCCAGCAGCCCCCTTAGGGGAGGCGGCTCAAACATTCAGTACTTC
V gene: TRBV5-1
D gene: NA
clone size: NA
J gene: TRBJ2-4

CDR3 protein: CSVQVLRTSGLVYEQYF
CDR3 DNA: TGCAGCGTTCAAGTACTTCGGACTAGCGGGCTGGTCTACGAGCAGTACTTC
V gene: TRBV29-1
D gene: TRBD2
clone size: few
J gene: TRBJ2-7

CDR3 protein: CASSFLSGRGGEQFF
CDR3 DNA: TGTGCCAGCAGCTTCCTTAGCGGGAGAGGTGGTGAGCAGTTCTTC
V gene: TRBV7-9
D gene: TRBD2
clone size: once
J gene: TRBJ2-1

CDR3 protein: CASSHLTLGANEQFF
CDR3 DNA: TGTGCCAGCAGCCATTTAACGCTTGGGGCCAATGAGCAGTTCTTC
V gene: TRBV14
D gene: NA
clone size: NA
J gene: TRBJ2-1

CDR3 protein: CASRPRREVTEAFF
CDR3 DNA: TGTGCCAGCAGACCCCGTCGGGAGGTCACTGAAGCTTTCTTT
V gene: TRBV6-5
D gene: NA
clone size: NA
J gene: TRBJ1-1

CDR3 protein: CASSYGDRPQHF
CDR3 DNA: TGTGCCAGCAGTTACGGGGACAGGCCCCAGCATTTT
V gene: TRBV6-6
D gene: TRBD1
clone size: NA
J gene: TRBJ1-5

CDR3 protein: CASAKNYEQYF
CDR3 DNA: TGTGCTAGTGCCAAAAACTACGAGCAGTACTTC
V gene: TRBV12-5
D gene: NA
clone size: NA
J gene: TRBJ2-7

CDR3 protein: CASSSGQPQETQYF
CDR3 DNA: TGCGCCAGCAGCTCCGGACAGCCACAAGAGACCCAGTACTTC
V gene: TRBV5-1
D gene: NA
clone size: NA
J gene: TRBJ2-5

CDR3 protein: CASSAGTGVRETQYF
CDR3 DNA: TGTGCCAGCAGCGCCGGAACAGGGGTTCGGGAGACCCAGTACTTC
V gene: TRBV9
D gene: TRBD1
clone size: NA
J gene: TRBJ2-5

CDR3 protein: CSVSQGHTGYTF
CDR3 DNA: TGCAGCGTTTCTCAGGGACATACGGGCTACACCTTC
V gene: TRBV29-1
D gene: NA
clone size: NA
J gene: TRBJ1-2

CDR3 protein: CASSPRTGSVAYNEQFF
CDR3 DNA: TGTGCCAGCAGCCCTCGAACGGGGTCGGTGGCCTACAATGAGCAGTTCTTC
V gene: TRBV5-4
D gene: NA
clone size: NA
J gene: TRBJ2-1

CDR3 protein: CAPSKDQSSVRDGELFF
CDR3 DNA: TGTGCCCCCTCAAAGGACCAGTCCTCCGTCAGGGACGGGGAGCTGTTTTTT
V gene: TRBV24-1
D gene: NA
clone size: NA
J gene: TRBJ2-2

CDR3 protein: CSVPLDTSGRLGGETQYF
CDR3 DNA: TGCAGCGTTCCGCTAGACACTAGCGGGAGGTTGGGGGGAGAGACCCAGTACTTC
V gene: TRBV29-1
D gene: TRBD2
clone size: few
J gene: TRBJ2-5

CDR3 protein: CASDSYSNQPQHF
CDR3 DNA: TGTGCCAGTGACAGTTATAGCAATCAGCCCCAGCATTTT
V gene: TRBV19
D gene: NA
clone size: NA
J gene: TRBJ1-5

CDR3 protein: CASSVAGDTDTQYF
CDR3 DNA: TGCGCCAGCAGTGTGGCGGGAGACACAGATACGCAGTATTTT
V gene: TRBV10-2
D gene: TRBD2
clone size: NA
J gene: TRBJ2-3

CDR3 protein: CASSLSGNQETQYF
CDR3 DNA: TGCGCCAGCAGCTTATCGGGAAACCAAGAGACCCAGTACTTC
V gene: TRBV5-1
D gene: NA
clone size: NA
J gene: TRBJ2-5

CDR3 protein: CASRQEGDTQYF
CDR3 DNA: TGCGCCAGCCGGCAGGAGGGAGATACGCAGTATTTT
V gene: TRBV5-1
D gene: NA
clone size: NA
J gene: TRBJ2-3

CDR3 protein: CASAGQGREKLFF
CDR3 DNA: TGTGCTAGTGCGGGACAGGGGCGTGAAAAACTGTTTTTT
V gene: TRBV12-5
D gene: TRBD1
clone size: NA
J gene: TRBJ1-4